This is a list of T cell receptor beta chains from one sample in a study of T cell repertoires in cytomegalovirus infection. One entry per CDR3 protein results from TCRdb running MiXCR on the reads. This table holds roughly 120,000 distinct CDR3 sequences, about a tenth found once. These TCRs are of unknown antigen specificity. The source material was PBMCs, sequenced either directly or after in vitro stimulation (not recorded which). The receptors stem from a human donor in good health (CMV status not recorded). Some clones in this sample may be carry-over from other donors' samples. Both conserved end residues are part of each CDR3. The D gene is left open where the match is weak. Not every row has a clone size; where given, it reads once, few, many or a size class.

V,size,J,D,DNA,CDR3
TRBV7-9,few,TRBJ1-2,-,TGTGCCAGCAGCTTCCAGGGGACGTATGGCTACACCTTC,CASSFQGTYGYTF
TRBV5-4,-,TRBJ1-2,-,TGTGCCAGCAGCTTCTCGGGCGCGGTTGGCTACACCTTC,CASSFSGAVGYTF
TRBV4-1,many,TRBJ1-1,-,TGCGCCAGCAGCCAAGATTTCCCGGGTAATCGGTTGACTGAAGCTTTCTTT,CASSQDFPGNRLTEAFF
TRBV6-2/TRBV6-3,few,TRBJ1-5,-,TGTGCCAGCAGTTACTCGAGACAGCAGCCCCAGCATTTT,CASSYSRQQPQHF
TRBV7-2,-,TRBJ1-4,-,TGTGCCAGCAGCCCCCCAGGAACTAATGAAAAACTGTTTTTT,CASSPPGTNEKLFF
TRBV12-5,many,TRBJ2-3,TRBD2,TGTGCTAGTGGTAAAGGACTAGCGGGAGAAATAGATACGCAGTATTTT,CASGKGLAGEIDTQYF
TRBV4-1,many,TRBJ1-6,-,TGCGCCAGCAGCCAAGAAGGCGATTCACCCCTCCACTTT,CASSQEGDSPLHF
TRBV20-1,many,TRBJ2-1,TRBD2,TGCAGTGCTAGAGGGCCTGCACGGACTAGGAATGAGCAGTTCTTC,CSARGPARTRNEQFF
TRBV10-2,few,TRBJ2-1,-,TGCGCCATACAGGGCGGCAATGAGCAGTTCTTC,CAIQGGNEQFF
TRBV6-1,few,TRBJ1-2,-,TGTGCCAGCACCCATGGAAAAGGAGACAGGCGTCTCTATGGCTACACCTTC,CASTHGKGDRRLYGYTF
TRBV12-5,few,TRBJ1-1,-,TGTGCTAGTGGCTCCAGGGAAAGAGCAACTGAAGCTTTCTTT,CASGSRERATEAFF
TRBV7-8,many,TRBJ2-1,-,TGTGCCAGCACCCAACCCCCGAAGAATGAGCAGTTCTTC,CASTQPPKNEQFF
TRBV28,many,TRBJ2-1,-,TGTGCCAGCAGTTACGGGTACAATGAGCAGTTCTTC,CASSYGYNEQFF
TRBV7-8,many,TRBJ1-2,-,TGTGCCAGCAGCTTACCCTCTTGGGGGGCGCGCGGCTACACCTTC,CASSLPSWGARGYTF
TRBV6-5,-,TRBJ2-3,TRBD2,TGTGCCAGCAGCCCCCGGGGGGAAGATACGCAGTATTTT,CASSPRGEDTQYF
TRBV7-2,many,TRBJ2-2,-,TGTGCCAGCAGCTTCGGGCCCACTAGTGGTGGGGAGCTGTTTTTT,CASSFGPTSGGELFF